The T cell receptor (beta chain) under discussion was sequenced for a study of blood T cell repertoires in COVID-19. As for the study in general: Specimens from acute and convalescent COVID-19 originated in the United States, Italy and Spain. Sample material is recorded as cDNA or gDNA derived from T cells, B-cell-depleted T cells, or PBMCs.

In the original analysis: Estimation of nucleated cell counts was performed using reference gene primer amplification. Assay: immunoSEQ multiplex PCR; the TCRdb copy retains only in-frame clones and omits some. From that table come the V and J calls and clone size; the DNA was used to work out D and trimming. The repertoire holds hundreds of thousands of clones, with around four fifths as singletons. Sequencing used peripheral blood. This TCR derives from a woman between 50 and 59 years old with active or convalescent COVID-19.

This chain's CDR3 is CASSEQVNTEAFF. CDR3 DNA: TGTGCCAGTAGCGAACAGGTGAACACTGAAGCTTTCTTT. V is TRBV19 and J is TRBJ1-1, with TRBD1 as a possible D gene (5 bases). Between the trimmed V and J ends, which lost 6 bases and 0 bases, there was a span of 8 bases. CDR3 length equals 13 residues. Germline CDR1 LNHDA, CDR2 SQIVND (reference sequence).